This entry describes one T cell receptor beta chain. This record comes from a study of blood T cell repertoires in COVID-19. Trimming took 0 bases from V and 4 from J; bases not matched to a gene: 8. CDR3 length equals 16 residues. CDR1 is SGHRS and CDR2 is YFSETQ in the germline V gene. The repertoire was sequenced with immunoSEQ multiplex PCR; TCRdb's copy has only in-frame clones and lacks some. In the table there are 250,000 to 300,000 clones, around 89% of which are singletons. The source material was peripheral blood. This chain joins TRBV5-1 and TRBJ2-7, with 9 nucleotides matching TRBD2. The TCR originated in a woman between 45 and 65 years old with COVID-19, enrolled during active disease. CDR3 in DNA: TGCGCCAGCAGCTTGGATCTTAGCGGGAGCTCGTACGAGCAGTACTTC. Residues: CASSLDLSGSSYEQYF.